The source of this TCR beta chain is a study of blood T cell repertoires in COVID-19. Participants were aged roughly 18 to 100 years from about 25 US areas. TCRdb's copy holds only in-frame clones and misses some; the assay was immunoSEQ multiplex PCR. This table holds a few hundred thousand clones, approximately 85% found once. As for this clone: The same CDR3 can be traced to other DNA sequences in this sample.

This CDR3 is built from 14 residues. V lost 6 bases and J lost 1, with 12 bases in between. Germline V CDR1 and CDR2: MNHEY, SVGAGI. The sequence was obtained from a woman aged 50 to 60 who had been exposed to COVID-19. The sample comprised PBMCs or T cells enriched from blood (not recorded which). The V call is TRBV6-5, the J call TRBJ1-1, with a weak D call TRBD1 (6 bases). The chain's CDR3 is CASSLQGPNTEAFF. DNA for the CDR3: TGTGCCAGCAGCCTACAGGGCCCGAACACTGAAGCTTTCTTT.